These T cell receptor beta chains were read from a single sample in a study of radiation and T cells in renal cell carcinoma. Assay used: immunoSEQ multiplex PCR; TCRdb lists only in-frame clones, some missing. The sample shows 100,000 to 150,000 clones, 81% of them seen only once. Sequencing used blood, obtained from a patient whose treatment included radiotherapy and nephrectomy. These receptors all come from a man aged 45-65 years with renal cell carcinoma. The CDR3 runs from the conserved cysteine through the conserved F or W. Each record gives: CDR3 protein, CDR3 DNA, J gene, V gene, clone size, D gene. D genes are given only for firm matches. A row's size may be missing; if present it is once, few, many or a size class.

CASSPGQGTDTIYF | TGCGCCAGCAGCCCGGGACAGGGAACGGACACCATATATTTT | TRBJ1-3 | TRBV5-1 | . | TRBD1
CASRAGEKLFF | TGTGCCAGCAGGGCTGGAGAAAAACTGTTTTTT | TRBJ1-4 | TRBV27 | . | .
CASSREVHSGNTIYF | TGTGCCAGCAGCCGAGAGGTCCACTCTGGAAACACCATATATTTT | TRBJ1-3 | TRBV7-2 | once | .
CASSFWTTKTPYGYTF | TGTGCCAGCAGTTTTTGGACAACCAAGACCCCCTATGGCTACACCTTC | TRBJ1-2 | TRBV28 | . | .
CASSFYGSYEQYF | TGTGCCAGCAGCTTTTACGGGTCCTATGAGCAGTACTTC | TRBJ2-7 | TRBV7-2 | . | .
CASSSTGQGAEAFF | TGTGCCAGCAGTTCGACGGGACAGGGGGCTGAAGCTTTCTTT | TRBJ1-1 | TRBV28 | . | TRBD1
CASKADNSYNEQFF | TGTGCCAGTAAAGCGGACAACTCCTACAATGAGCAGTTCTTC | TRBJ2-1 | TRBV9 | . | .
CASSRGLYTF | TGTGCCAGCAGTCGGGGCCTGTACACCTTC | TRBJ1-2 | TRBV2 | . | .
CASSYSIGSGVGTQYF | TGTGCCAGCAGTTACTCGATTGGATCAGGGGTTGGGACCCAGTACTTC | TRBJ2-5 | TRBV6-5 | . | .
CASDTPRGTGGFGYTF | TGTGCCAGCGATACTCCTCGGGGGACAGGGGGCTTTGGCTACACCTTC | TRBJ1-2 | TRBV28 | few | TRBD1
CASSLPGNRLAEAFF | TGTGCCAGCAGCCTACCAGGGAATAGGCTCGCTGAAGCTTTCTTT | TRBJ1-1 | TRBV5-6 | once | .
CASRYTDANQPQHF | TGTGCCAGCAGATATACCGACGCGAATCAGCCCCAGCATTTT | TRBJ1-5 | TRBV6-1 | . | .
CASSNYLLQIEAFF | TGTGCCAGCAGCAATTACCTCCTACAAATAGAAGCTTTCTTT | TRBJ1-1 | TRBV6-5 | . | .
CASSYSRQREAFF | TGTGCCAGCAGTTACTCGCGGCAACGAGAAGCTTTCTTT | TRBJ1-1 | TRBV6-5 | . | .
CASSPRADYEQYF | TGTGCCAGCAGCCCAAGGGCCGACTACGAGCAGTACTTC | TRBJ2-7 | TRBV7-3 | . | .
CASSRGTPGETQYF | TGTGCCAGCAGTCGGGGGACACCGGGGGAGACCCAGTACTTC | TRBJ2-5 | TRBV2 | . | .
CASSFGPPSEQYF | TGCGCCAGCAGCTTCGGGCCCCCGTCCGAGCAGTACTTC | TRBJ2-7 | TRBV5-1 | . | .
CASSLAGEQFF | TGTGCCAGCAGCTTGGCCGGGGAGCAGTTCTTC | TRBJ2-1 | TRBV5-6 | . | .
CSVHPGTDTQYF | TGCAGCGTCCACCCTGGCACAGATACGCAGTATTTT | TRBJ2-3 | TRBV29-1 | . | .
CASSIRGDTEAFF | TGTGCCAGTAGTATAAGGGGTGACACTGAAGCTTTCTTT | TRBJ1-1 | TRBV19 | . | .
CASSPGLGRPEQYF | TGCGCCAGCAGCCCCGGACTAGGTCGGCCGGAGCAGTACTTC | TRBJ2-7 | TRBV5-1 | . | TRBD2
CASSHDSVQPQHF | TGTGCCAGCAGCCACGATTCGGTTCAGCCCCAGCATTTT | TRBJ1-5 | TRBV5-5 | . | .
CASSSEASASEAFF | TGTGCCAGCAGCTCGGAGGCGAGTGCCTCTGAAGCTTTCTTT | TRBJ1-1 | TRBV11-3 | many | .
CASSGQGGEQFF | TGTGCCAGCAGCGGACAGGGGGGTGAGCAGTTCTTC | TRBJ2-1 | TRBV7-9 | . | TRBD1
CASRTSSTGELFF | TGTGCCAGCAGGACTAGCTCGACCGGGGAGCTGTTTTTT | TRBJ2-2 | TRBV6-1 | once | TRBD2
CASSLEGSAEAFF | TGTGCCAGCAGCTTAGAGGGGTCCGCTGAAGCTTTCTTT | TRBJ1-1 | TRBV7-3 | . | .
CASSDPGTDKQYF | TGTGCCAGCAGTGACCCCGGGACAGATAAGCAGTACTTC | TRBJ2-7 | TRBV25-1 | . | TRBD1
CASSQTSQWARETQYF | TGTGCCAGCAGCCAGACTAGCCAGTGGGCCCGGGAGACCCAGTACTTC | TRBJ2-5 | TRBV7-2 | . | TRBD2
CASRRREGLQETQYF | TGTGCCAGCAGGAGGCGGGAGGGCCTCCAAGAGACCCAGTACTTC | TRBJ2-5 | TRBV7-9 | . | TRBD2
CASSHRTDANTGELFF | TGTGCCAGCAGCCACAGGACCGACGCGAACACCGGGGAGCTGTTTTTT | TRBJ2-2 | TRBV14 | once | .
CASSQEPLGGTDTQYF | TGCGCCAGCAGCCAAGAGCCGTTGGGGGGCACAGATACGCAGTATTTT | TRBJ2-3 | TRBV4-3 | . | .
CASNLASEAFF | TGTGCCAGTAACCTTGCTTCTGAAGCTTTCTTT | TRBJ1-1 | TRBV19 | few | .
CASSLQLGTSDSYEQYF | TGTGCCAGCAGTTTACAACTGGGGACTAGCGACTCCTACGAGCAGTACTTC | TRBJ2-7 | TRBV28 | . | TRBD2
CASGDTADTQYF | TGTGCCAGCGGTGACACGGCAGATACGCAGTATTTT | TRBJ2-3 | TRBV2 | . | .
CASSLASGVTGELFF | TGTGCCAGCAGCTTAGCGTCGGGAGTTACCGGGGAGCTGTTTTTT | TRBJ2-2 | TRBV11-2 | . | .
CASSGMGTGNSPLHF | TGTGCCAGCAGCGGGATGGGGACAGGGAATTCACCCCTCCACTTT | TRBJ1-6 | TRBV7-9 | . | TRBD1
CASSEVWVRGNEQFF | TGTGCCAGCAGTGAAGTCTGGGTACGCGGTAATGAGCAGTTCTTC | TRBJ2-1 | TRBV28 | . | .
CATVGTGDYEQYF | TGTGCCACCGTCGGGACAGGAGACTACGAGCAGTACTTC | TRBJ2-7 | TRBV10-3 | . | TRBD1
CASSIDGRLTEAFF | TGCGCCAGCAGCATTGACGGCAGACTCACTGAAGCTTTCTTT | TRBJ1-1 | TRBV5-1 | . | .
CASSSSGRANYNEQFF | TGTGCCAGCAGTTCTAGCGGGAGGGCCAACTACAATGAGCAGTTCTTC | TRBJ2-1 | TRBV6-5 | . | TRBD2
CASSLDWTDTYGYTF | TGTGCCAGCAGTCTCGATTGGACAGATACCTATGGCTACACCTTC | TRBJ1-2 | TRBV27 | . | .
CASSQGPGNTEAFF | TGTGCCAGCAGCCAAGGACCGGGAAACACTGAAGCTTTCTTT | TRBJ1-1 | TRBV7-9 | . | .
CASTEGAEQFF | TGTGCCAGCACGGAGGGAGCTGAGCAGTTCTTC | TRBJ2-1 | TRBV28 | . | .
CAIRDRDLPSYEQYF | TGTGCCATCAGGGACAGGGACCTACCCTCCTACGAGCAGTACTTC | TRBJ2-7 | TRBV10-3 | once | TRBD1
CASSFNTGTNYGYTF | TGTGCCAGCAGTTTCAATACAGGGACAAACTATGGCTACACCTTC | TRBJ1-2 | TRBV6-5 | once | .
CASSVGTADNSPLHF | TGTGCCAGCAGCGTCGGGACAGCCGATAATTCACCCCTCCACTTT | TRBJ1-6 | TRBV9 | . | TRBD1
CASSLDRSSYNEQFF | TGTGCCAGCAGCTTAGACCGGAGCTCCTACAATGAGCAGTTCTTC | TRBJ2-1 | TRBV7-2 | . | .
CASSFPGQGTTEAFF | TGTGCCAGTAGTTTCCCGGGACAGGGCACCACTGAAGCTTTCTTT | TRBJ1-1 | TRBV19 | once | TRBD1
CASSRIWVPGPPGELFF | TGCGCCAGCAGCCGGATTTGGGTCCCAGGGCCTCCCGGGGAGCTGTTTTTT | TRBJ2-2 | TRBV4-1 | . | .
CASSGPGLVNQMGYYEQYF | TGTGCCAGCAGCGGTCCGGGACTAGTAAATCAAATGGGATACTACGAGCAGTACTTC | TRBJ2-7 | TRBV7-9 | . | TRBD2
CACPKAGGDSGANVLTF | TGTGCCTGCCCGAAGGCAGGGGGGGACTCTGGGGCCAACGTCCTGACTTTC | TRBJ2-6 | TRBV30 | . | .
CASSQDISYEQYF | TGTGCCAGCAGCCAAGACATCAGCTACGAGCAGTACTTC | TRBJ2-7 | TRBV14 | . | .
CASSSWNQPQHF | TGTGCCAGCAGTTCCTGGAACCAGCCCCAGCATTTT | TRBJ1-5 | TRBV27 | . | .
CSVAAGNDWGYTF | TGCAGCGTTGCGGCCGGGAATGACTGGGGCTACACCTTC | TRBJ1-2 | TRBV29-1 | . | .
CASSGDRGLGQPQHF | TGTGCCAGTAGTGGGGACAGGGGGCTTGGTCAGCCCCAGCATTTT | TRBJ1-5 | TRBV19 | few | TRBD1
CASSRVNYGYTF | TGTGCCAGTAGTAGAGTTAACTATGGCTACACCTTC | TRBJ1-2 | TRBV19 | . | .
CASRTTGALSRGYTF | TGTGCCAGCAGGACCACCGGGGCCCTCAGTCGGGGCTACACCTTC | TRBJ1-2 | TRBV6-5 | . | .
CASSPQGSFYGYTF | TGTGCCAGTAGTCCACAGGGGAGCTTCTATGGCTACACCTTC | TRBJ1-2 | TRBV19 | . | TRBD1
CASSVFRSDEQYF | TGTGCCAGCAGTGTATTTAGAAGTGACGAGCAGTACTTC | TRBJ2-7 | TRBV2 | . | .